This TCR beta chain appears in the sequencing data of a study of blood T cells in healthy people across ages (dated by TCRdb to about 2015). Some background on the complete study: In model experiments, roughly one uniquely barcoded TCR beta cDNA molecule per two T cells was captured by template switching. The study measured age-related changes in TCR beta repertoire diversity using deep sequencing normalized with unique cDNA molecular identifiers. The donors were split into four age groups: young (average around 15 years), middle-aged (roughly 42), aged (roughly 60) and long-lived (approximately 80). To avoid experimental bias, donors of different ages were spread randomly across the sequencing lanes. For two donors (one aged 18 to 29 and one aged 80 or older), the study analyzed two additional independent replicas of 1 million unique cDNA reads from the same blood draw. The paper's findings and limits, for the study overall: There was a strong correlation between observed TCR beta diversity and the percentage of naive T cells measured by flow cytometry. As age increased, observed TCR beta diversity per million T cells dropped in a roughly linear way, and a significant reduction was already evident by age about 40. Conclusive comparison of naive and antigen-experienced compartments was prevented by the profiling of bulk unsorted PBMCs. Estimates of total diversity based on one million sequenced T cells were regarded as lower bounds and as underestimates. Compared with the aged group, more naive CD4+ T cells, fewer expanded clones and increased TCR diversity were shown by the long-lived group, suggesting age selection. The CMV infection status of donors was not known, potentially confounding age-related changes in expanded clonotypes.

Receptor amplification or capture employed 5' RACE. Data came from an Illumina HiSeq 2500. A second PCR of roughly 6 to 11 cycles was run with a J-beta primer mix and a sample-barcoded 5' primer. A unique molecular identifier was introduced onto each TCR beta cDNA molecule by a template-switch 5' adaptor carrying 12 random nucleotides. Each sample yielded at least 3 million CDR3-containing paired-end reads. First-strand cDNA synthesis was performed from all RNA using the Mint cDNA synthesis kit, with priming by a TRBC-specific oligonucleotide. Following uracil-DNA glycosylase treatment, all cDNA underwent a first 18-cycle PCR with the universal primers M1SS and BC2_uni_R. In the paper's pipeline: For normalization, 1 million high-quality reads were randomly selected from each sample, with every read carrying a distinct molecular identifier. Reads with shared molecular identifiers were discarded instead of being binned into consensus sequences. CDR3 identification, clonotype clustering and error correction used MiTCR with a Q25 quality threshold and the strictest error-elimination algorithm. Lower-bound total TCR beta diversity was estimated with a nonparametric unseen species model using Euler transformation. Through fastp at Q25 and MiXCR, TCRdb rebuilt clones from the public reads, retaining in-frame beta chains. Rows are unified per CDR3 protein, each entry keeping the most common DNA and genes. The V and J calls come from TCRdb's annotation, not from the publication. Within this sample are 650,000 to 1,000,000 distinct CDR3 sequences, with around 34% of them counted one time only. Of the sample, 13% falls within the top ten clones.

In regard to this clonotype: Its antigen target is currently unknown. Qualities for individual bases were not recorded, and no much larger clone is one base off.

The roughly 39 donors, aged about 6 to 100 years, were systemically healthy Caucasian individuals from Russia. Approximately 9 milliliters of peripheral blood were collected from each donor into EDTA-treated Vacutainer tubes. Ficoll-Paque density-gradient centrifugation was used to isolate PBMCs, with at least 7 million per sample. Trizol reagent was used to extract total RNA from PBMCs, with at least 6 micrograms per sample. Naive CD45RAhigh/CD27high T cell percentages were measured by flow cytometry on a PBMC aliquot from every donor. According to the germline V gene, CDR1 reads SGHRS and CDR2 reads YFSETQ. The CDR3 runs 16 residues from the cysteine to the phenylalanine. The CDR3 DNA has 48 bases and is translated from base 1. V and J lose 0 bases and 2 bases, and a span of 13 bases separates them.

The origin of this receptor is a man aged 18 to 30 in good health. Sequencing used blood. In this chain, TRBV5-1 is recombined with TRBJ2-3, with a tentative D gene TRBD2 over 6 matching bases. The DNA sequence follows: TGCGCCAGCAGCTTGGGGTCGGCGGGATCCACAGATACGCAGTATTTT. It specifies CASSLGSAGSTDTQYF.